Sequencing of this T cell receptor beta chain was carried out in a study of regulatory T cells in long-lasting Graves disease. Sample time point: newly diagnosed GD, antithyroid drugs for less than 3 months. Extracted RNA from PBMCs served as the source of the TCR library. J was trimmed by 0 bases and V by 6 bases; bases with no gene match: 13. CDR1 ENHRY and CDR2 SYGVKD come from the germline V gene. This CDR3 comprises 18 residues. Sequencing libraries for TCR beta were prepared with iRepertoire HTBI primers and Arm-PCR of CDR3 regions. TCRdb redid the calling of the multiplex PCR reads with MiXCR, one entry per CDR3 protein. Of 500,000 or so distinct CDR3 sequences in the sample, 15% to 20% were seen once. This clonotype was picked up many times. This same sample was also taken into another study, of T cells in Graves' hyperthyroidism and ophthalmopathy. As reported in that work: Newly diagnosed patients aged 18 to 65 had hyperthyroidism of under 2 months' duration.

The V gene is TRBV10-3, the J gene TRBJ2-3; 9 bases line up with TRBD2. The input for sequencing was peripheral blood mononuclear cells (PBMCs), taken at new diagnosis, from a patient treated with antithyroid drugs. The clonotype was recovered from a man between 40 and 49 years old with Graves disease. In DNA form, the CDR3 reads TGTGCCATCAGCTCACGGGGACTAGCAGCATCCAGCACAGATACGCAGTATTTT. It translates to CAISSRGLAASSTDTQYF.